This is a list of T cell receptor beta chains from one sample in a study of T cells in Graves' hyperthyroidism and ophthalmopathy. From the multiplex PCR reads, TCRdb called clonotypes with MiXCR, one entry per CDR3 protein. This table has approximately 590,000 distinct CDR3 sequences, about half appearing once. Input material: peripheral blood or thyroid tissue (not recorded which). The source is a woman aged 18-30 years with Graves' hyperthyroidism. Both conserved end residues are part of each CDR3. The D gene is left open where the match is weak. A clone size is listed for some rows: how often the clone was seen (once, few, many), or a class if it is expanded.

size	V	J	D	DNA	CDR3
few	TRBV7-9	TRBJ2-7	.	TGTGCCAGCAGCCACCGTACGGGGCCCGATTACGAGCAGTACTTC	CASSHRTGPDYEQYF
many	TRBV19	TRBJ1-2	.	TGTGCCAGTAGAGGCCCTAGCTATGGCTACACCTTC	CASRGPSYGYTF
.	TRBV25-1	TRBJ1-4	.	TGTGCCAGCAGTCCCCGGGGGAAGGCTAATGAAAAACTGTTTTTT	CASSPRGKANEKLFF
.	TRBV6-5	TRBJ1-1	.	TGTGCCAGCAGTTACTCCATGGCCCTGAACACTGAAGCTTTCTTT	CASSYSMALNTEAFF
.	TRBV7-3	TRBJ2-7	TRBD2	TGCGCCAGCAGCCAAGAGCTAGCGGGAGGCCCTCTCGAGCAGTACTTC	CASSQELAGGPLEQYF
.	TRBV11-2	TRBJ2-7	TRBD2	TGTGCCAGCAGCTTAGAGATGGGACTAGCGGGAGACTACGAGCAGTACTTC	CASSLEMGLAGDYEQYF
many	TRBV7-9	TRBJ1-1	.	TGTGCCAGCAGCCCCCCAGGGAACACTGAAGCTTTCTTT	CASSPPGNTEAFF
many	TRBV7-9	TRBJ1-2	TRBD1	TGTGCCAGCAGCCTAACAGGGGGCGCCTATGGCTACACCTTC	CASSLTGGAYGYTF
many	TRBV29-1	TRBJ1-2	.	TGCAGCGTTGAATTTCAGGGAACCTATGGCTACACCTTC	CSVEFQGTYGYTF
few	TRBV6-5	TRBJ1-2	.	TGTGCCAGCAGTCCCCCGGACGGGACTTATGGCTACACCTTC	CASSPPDGTYGYTF
.	TRBV29-1	TRBJ2-6	.	TGCAGCGTTGACGCGGCGGGCTCTGGGGCCAACGTCCTGACTTTC	CSVDAAGSGANVLTF